This TCR beta chain was documented in a study of OX40 agonist ivuxolimab in advanced cancers. Study-wide context: Patient treatment consisted of intravenous ivuxolimab administration every 2 weeks at 0.01 to 10 mg/kg. Three patients got partial responses; one had hepatocellular carcinoma and two had cutaneous melanoma.

Regarding the study as a whole: With doses of 0.1 to 3.0 mg/kg, CD4+ and CD8+ blood T cells had undergone clonal expansion by week 6. On average, a greater number of expanded clones characterised CD8+ T cells relative to CD4+.

The protocol was immunoSEQ multiplex PCR, while the TCRdb copy is restricted to in-frame clones and leaves out a portion. The table includes fewer than 30,000 clones, 85% detected once. Details on this clone: Its antigen is currently unknown.

The germline CDR1 and CDR2 sequences are PRHDT and FYEKMQ (reference sequence). The V and J ends lost 0 bases and 5 bases, in that order; junction bases with no gene match: 4. The length of the CDR3 is 14 residues. The chain joins TRBV13 to TRBJ2-7; TRBD2 matches at 7 bases. Sequences were derived from CD4+ or CD8+ T cells sorted from blood, sampled in a trial of the OX40 agonist ivuxolimab. The sequence derives from an adult with an advanced solid tumor such as melanoma, head and neck, liver or kidney cancer. CDR3 amino acids: CASSLGAGLDEQYF. CDR3 nucleotide sequence: TGTGCCAGCAGCTTAGGAGCGGGATTGGACGAGCAGTACTTC.